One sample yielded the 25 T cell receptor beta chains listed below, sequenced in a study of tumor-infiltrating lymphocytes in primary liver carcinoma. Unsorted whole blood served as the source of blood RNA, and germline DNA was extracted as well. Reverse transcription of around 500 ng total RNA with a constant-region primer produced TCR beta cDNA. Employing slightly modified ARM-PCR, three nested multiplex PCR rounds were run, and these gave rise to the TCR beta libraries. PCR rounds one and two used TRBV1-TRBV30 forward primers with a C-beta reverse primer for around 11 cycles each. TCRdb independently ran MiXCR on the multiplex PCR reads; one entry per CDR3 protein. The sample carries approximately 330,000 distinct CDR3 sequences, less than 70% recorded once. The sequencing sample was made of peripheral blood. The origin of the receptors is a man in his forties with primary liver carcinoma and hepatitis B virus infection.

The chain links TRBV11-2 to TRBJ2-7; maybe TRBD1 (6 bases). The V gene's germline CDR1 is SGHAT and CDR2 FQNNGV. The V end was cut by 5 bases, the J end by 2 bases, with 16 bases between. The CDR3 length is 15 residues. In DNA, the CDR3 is TGTGCCAGCAGCCCTAGGGGAACAGGGCCCTACGAGCAGTACTTC. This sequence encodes CASSPRGTGPYEQYF.

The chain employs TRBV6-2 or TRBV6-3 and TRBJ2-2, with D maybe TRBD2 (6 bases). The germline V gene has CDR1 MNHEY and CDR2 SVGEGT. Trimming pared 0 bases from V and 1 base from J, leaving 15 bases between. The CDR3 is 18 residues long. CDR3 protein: CASSYSLRLALNTGELFF. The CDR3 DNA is TGTGCCAGCAGTTACTCGTTGAGGCTAGCGCTGAACACCGGGGAGCTGTTTTTT.

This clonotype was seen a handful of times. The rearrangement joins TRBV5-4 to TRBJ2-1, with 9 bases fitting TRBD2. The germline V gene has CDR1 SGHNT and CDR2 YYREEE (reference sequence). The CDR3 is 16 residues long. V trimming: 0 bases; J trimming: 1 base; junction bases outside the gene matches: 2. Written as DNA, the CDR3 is TGTGCCAGCAGCTTGGGGACTAGCGCATCCTACAATGAGCAGTTCTTC. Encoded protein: CASSLGTSASYNEQFF.

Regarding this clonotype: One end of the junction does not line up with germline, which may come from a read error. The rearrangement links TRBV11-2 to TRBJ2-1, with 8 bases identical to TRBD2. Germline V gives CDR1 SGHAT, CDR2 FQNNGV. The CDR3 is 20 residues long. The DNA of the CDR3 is TGTGCCAGCAGCAGGCTGTCGGGACTAGTGGGAGGAAGCTCCTACAATGAGCAGTTTTTC. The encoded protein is CASSRLSGLVGGSSYNEQFF.

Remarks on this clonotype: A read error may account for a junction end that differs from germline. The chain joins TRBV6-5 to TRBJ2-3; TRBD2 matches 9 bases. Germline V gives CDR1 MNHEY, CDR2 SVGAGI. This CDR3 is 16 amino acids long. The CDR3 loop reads CASTYSLGLALDTQYF. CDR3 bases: TGTGCCAGCACTTACTCCTTGGGACTAGCTTTAGATACGCAGTATTTT.

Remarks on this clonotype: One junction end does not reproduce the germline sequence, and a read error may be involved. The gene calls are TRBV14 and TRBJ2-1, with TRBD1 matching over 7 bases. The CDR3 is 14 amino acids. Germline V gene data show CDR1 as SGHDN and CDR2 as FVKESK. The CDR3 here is CTSSQGQAYNEQFF. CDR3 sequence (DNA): TGTACCAGCAGCCAAGGACAGGCCTACAATGAGCAGTTCTTC.

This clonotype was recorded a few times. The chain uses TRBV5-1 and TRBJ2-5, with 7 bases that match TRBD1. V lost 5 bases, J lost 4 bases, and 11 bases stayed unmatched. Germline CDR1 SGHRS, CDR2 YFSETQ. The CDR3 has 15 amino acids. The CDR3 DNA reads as TGCGCCAGCAGTCCGATAACAGGGGTGGGAGAGACCCAGTACTTC. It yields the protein CASSPITGVGETQYF.

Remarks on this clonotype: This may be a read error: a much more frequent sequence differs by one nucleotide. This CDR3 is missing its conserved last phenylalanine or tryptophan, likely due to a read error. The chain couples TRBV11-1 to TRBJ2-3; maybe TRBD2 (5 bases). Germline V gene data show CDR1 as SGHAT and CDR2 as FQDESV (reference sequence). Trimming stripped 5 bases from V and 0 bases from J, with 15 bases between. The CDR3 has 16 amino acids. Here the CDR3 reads CASSPNRLTSTDTQYL. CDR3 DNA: TGTGCCAGCAGCCCCAACCGACTAACCAGCACAGATACGCAGTATCTT.

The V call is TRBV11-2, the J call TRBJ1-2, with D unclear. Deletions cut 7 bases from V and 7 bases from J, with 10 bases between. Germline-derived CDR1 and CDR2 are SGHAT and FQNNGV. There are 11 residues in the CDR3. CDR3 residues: CASNSLGGYTF. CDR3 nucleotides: TGTGCCAGCAACTCCCTAGGTGGCTACACCTTC.

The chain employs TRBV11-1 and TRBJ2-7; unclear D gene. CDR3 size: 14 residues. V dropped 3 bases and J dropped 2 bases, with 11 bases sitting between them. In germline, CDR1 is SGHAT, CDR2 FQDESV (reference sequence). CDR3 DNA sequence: TGTGCCAGCAGCTTGGCTAGTGGAGCCTACGAGCAGTACTTC. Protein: CASSLASGAYEQYF.

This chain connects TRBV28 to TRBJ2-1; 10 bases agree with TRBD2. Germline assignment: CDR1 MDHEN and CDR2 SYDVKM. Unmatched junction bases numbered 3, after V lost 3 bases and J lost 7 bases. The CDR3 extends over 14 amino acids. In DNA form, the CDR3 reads TGTGCCAGCAGTTTGAGGACTAGCGGTAATGAGCAGTTCTTC. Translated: CASSLRTSGNEQFF. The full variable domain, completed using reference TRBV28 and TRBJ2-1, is DVKVTQSSRYLVKRTGEKVFLECVQDMDHENMFWYRQDPGLGLRLIYFSYDVKMKEKGDIPEGYSVSREKKERFSLILESASTNQTSMYLCASSLRTSGNEQFFGPGTRLTVL.

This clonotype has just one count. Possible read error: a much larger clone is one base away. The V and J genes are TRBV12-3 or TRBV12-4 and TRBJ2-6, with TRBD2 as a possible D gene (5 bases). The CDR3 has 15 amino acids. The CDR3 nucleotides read TGTACCAGCAGTTTTACGGGGTCTGGGGCCAACGTCCTGACTTTC. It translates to CTSSFTGSGANVLTF.

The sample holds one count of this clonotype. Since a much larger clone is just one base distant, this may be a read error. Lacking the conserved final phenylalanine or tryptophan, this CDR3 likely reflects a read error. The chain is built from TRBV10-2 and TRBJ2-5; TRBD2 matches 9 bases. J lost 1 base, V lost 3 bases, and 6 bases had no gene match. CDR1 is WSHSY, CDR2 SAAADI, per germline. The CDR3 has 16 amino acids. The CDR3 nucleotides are TGCGCCAGCAGTGACCCTAGCGGGACGGGCCAAGAGACCCAGTACCTC. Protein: CASSDPSGTGQETQYL.

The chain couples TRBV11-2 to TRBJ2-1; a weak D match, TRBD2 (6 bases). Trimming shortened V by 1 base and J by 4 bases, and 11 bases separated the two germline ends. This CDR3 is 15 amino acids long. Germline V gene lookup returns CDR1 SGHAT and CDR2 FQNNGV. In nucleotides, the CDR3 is TGTGCCAGCAGCTTAGTCCCCGGGGGTTACAATGAGCAGTTCTTC. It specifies CASSLVPGGYNEQFF.

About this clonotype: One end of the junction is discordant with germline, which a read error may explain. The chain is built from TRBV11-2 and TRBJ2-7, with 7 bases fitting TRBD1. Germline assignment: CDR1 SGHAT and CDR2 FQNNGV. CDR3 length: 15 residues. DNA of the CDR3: TGTGCCAGCAGTGGCCAAGACAGGGTTGTTCGCGAGCACTACTTC. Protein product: CASSGQDRVVREHYF.

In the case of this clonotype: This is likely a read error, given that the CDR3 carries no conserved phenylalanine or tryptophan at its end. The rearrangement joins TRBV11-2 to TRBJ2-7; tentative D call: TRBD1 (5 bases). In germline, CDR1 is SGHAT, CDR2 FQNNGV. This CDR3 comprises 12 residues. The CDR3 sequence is CVSREHQPHQYY. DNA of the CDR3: TGTGTCAGCAGGGAACATCAACCCCATCAGTACTAC.

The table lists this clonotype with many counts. The CDR3 DNA reads as TGTGCCAGCAGTTACGGGTATCGTAATGTCGCTGGGGCCAACGTCCTGACTTTC. Its protein product is CASSYGYRNVAGANVLTF. The chain recombines TRBV6-2 or TRBV6-3 with TRBJ2-6; no definite D call. This CDR3 contains 18 residues. Per germline, CDR1 MNHEY and CDR2 SVGEGT. The V and J ends lost 2 bases and 2 bases respectively, with 16 bases between them.

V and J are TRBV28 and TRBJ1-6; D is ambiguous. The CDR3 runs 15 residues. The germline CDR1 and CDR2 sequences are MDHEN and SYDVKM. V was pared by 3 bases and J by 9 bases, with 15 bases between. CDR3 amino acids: CASSFRARGSSPLHF. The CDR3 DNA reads TGTGCCAGCAGTTTTAGGGCCCGGGGTAGTTCACCCCTCCACTTT.

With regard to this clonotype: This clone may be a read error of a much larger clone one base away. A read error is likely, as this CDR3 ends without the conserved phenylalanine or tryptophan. CDR3 sequence (DNA): TGTGCCAGCAGCCCAGGGCTAGCGGGAGAGACCCAGTACTCC. This gives the protein CASSPGLAGETQYS. J is TRBJ2-5 and V is TRBV7-9, with 8 bases fitting TRBD2. The ends lost 5 bases at V and 4 bases at J; junction bases unmatched: 6. The V gene's germline CDR1 is SEHNR and CDR2 FQNEAQ (reference sequence). The CDR3 extends over 14 amino acids.

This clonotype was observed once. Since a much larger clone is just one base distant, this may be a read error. CDR3 sequence (DNA): TGCGCCAGCAGCCAAGAAGCTATGACTAGTCAGCCCCAGCATTTT. Protein sequence: CASSQEAMTSQPQHF. The rearrangement uses TRBV4-1 and TRBJ1-5; D not resolved. CDR1 and CDR2 from the germline V gene are MGHRA and YSYEKL. V gave up 0 bases and J gave up 6 bases, with 12 bases separating them. CDR3 length: 15 amino acids.

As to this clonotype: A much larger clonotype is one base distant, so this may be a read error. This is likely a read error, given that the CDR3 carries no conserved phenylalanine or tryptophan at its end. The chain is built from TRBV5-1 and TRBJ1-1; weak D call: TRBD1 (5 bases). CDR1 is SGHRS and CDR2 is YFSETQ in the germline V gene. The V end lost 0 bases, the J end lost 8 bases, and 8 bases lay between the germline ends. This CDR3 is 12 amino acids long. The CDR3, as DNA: TGCGCCAGCAGCTTGGAGGGGTCGGAAGCTTTCCTT. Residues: CASSLEGSEAFL.

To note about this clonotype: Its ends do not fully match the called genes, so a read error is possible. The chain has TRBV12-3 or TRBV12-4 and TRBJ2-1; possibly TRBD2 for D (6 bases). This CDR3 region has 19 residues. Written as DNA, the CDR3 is TGTGCCAGCAGTTTAGCGCTAAGTACTAGCTGGAGGGCCTGTCATGAGCAATTCTTC. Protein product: CASSLALSTSWRACHEQFF.

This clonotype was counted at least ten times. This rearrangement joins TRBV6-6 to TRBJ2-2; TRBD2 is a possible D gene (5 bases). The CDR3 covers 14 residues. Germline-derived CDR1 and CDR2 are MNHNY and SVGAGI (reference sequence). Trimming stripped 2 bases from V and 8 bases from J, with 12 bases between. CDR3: CASSYADWVGELFF. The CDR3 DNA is TGTGCCAGCAGTTACGCGGACTGGGTGGGGGAGCTGTTTTTT.

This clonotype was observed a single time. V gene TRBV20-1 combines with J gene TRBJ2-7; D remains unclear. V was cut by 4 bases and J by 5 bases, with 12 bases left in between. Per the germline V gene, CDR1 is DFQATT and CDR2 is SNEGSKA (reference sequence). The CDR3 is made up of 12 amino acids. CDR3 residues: CSATYDLHEQYF. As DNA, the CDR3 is TGCAGTGCTACCTATGACCTCCACGAGCAGTACTTC.

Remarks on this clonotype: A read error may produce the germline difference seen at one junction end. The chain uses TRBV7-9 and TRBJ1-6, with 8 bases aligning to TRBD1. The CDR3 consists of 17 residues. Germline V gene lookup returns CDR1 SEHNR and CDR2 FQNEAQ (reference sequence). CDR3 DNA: TGTGCCAGCAGCTTAGCGTTACGACAGGGGATAATATCACCCCTGCACTTT. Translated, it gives CASSLALRQGIISPLHF. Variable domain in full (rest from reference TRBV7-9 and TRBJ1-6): DTGVSQNPRHKITKRGQNVTFRCDPISEHNRLYWYRQTLGQGPEFLTYFQNEAQLEKSRLLSDRFSAERPKGSFSTLEIQRTEQGDSAMYLCASSLALRQGIISPLHFGNGTRLTVT.